The sequence of this T cell receptor beta chain was determined in a study of CD8+ T cells in alopecia areata. Study-level background: Grafted skin came from C3H/HeJ donors with spontaneous alopecia (about 6-13 months old) and was placed on roughly 7-11-week-old female C3H/HeJ mice.

CDR1 is NSQYPW, CDR2 LRSPGD, per germline (reference sequence). The CDR3 is 14 amino acids. V lost 3 bases, J lost 3 bases, and 9 bases lay in between. Study results and caveats: The study also sequences resident alphabeta T cells of normal skin in scalp samples. Clonality exceeded that of normal scalp in lesional scalp, most notably in alopecia totalis/universalis.

This clone occurred a few times. Its antigen is not known. Gene names are the mouse ones. From the germline J gene comes the end of the CDR3, since the read stops 4 residues before it. Following RNA extraction, reverse transcription yielded cDNA that acted as the sequencing template. Repertoires were generated with immunoSEQ multiplex PCR, while TCRdb's copy carries only in-frame clones and drops some. Singletons are absent from the sample, which has around 110,000 clones. This receptor was obtained from a C3H/HeJ mouse with alopecia areata. As its MHC haplotype, the strain has H2-k. Input material: lesional skin. The V and J genes are TRBV1 and TRBJ2-1; D possibly corresponds to TRBD2 (5 bases). CDR3 bases read: TGCACCTGCAGTGCCTTGGGGAGCTATGCT. This encodes CTCSALGSYA. The entire CDR3 protein reads CTCSALGSYAEQFF.